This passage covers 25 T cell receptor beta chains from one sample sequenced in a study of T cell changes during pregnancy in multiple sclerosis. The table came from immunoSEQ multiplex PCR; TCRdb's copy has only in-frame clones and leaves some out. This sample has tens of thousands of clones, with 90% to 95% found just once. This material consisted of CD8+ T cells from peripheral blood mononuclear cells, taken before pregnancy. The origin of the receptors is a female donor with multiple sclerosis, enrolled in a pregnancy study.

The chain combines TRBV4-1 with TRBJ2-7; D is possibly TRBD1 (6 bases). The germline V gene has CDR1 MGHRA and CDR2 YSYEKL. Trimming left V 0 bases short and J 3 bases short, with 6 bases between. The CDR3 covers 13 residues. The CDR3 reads CASSQEQGYEQYF. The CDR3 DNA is TGCGCCAGCAGCCAAGAACAGGGCTACGAGCAGTACTTC.

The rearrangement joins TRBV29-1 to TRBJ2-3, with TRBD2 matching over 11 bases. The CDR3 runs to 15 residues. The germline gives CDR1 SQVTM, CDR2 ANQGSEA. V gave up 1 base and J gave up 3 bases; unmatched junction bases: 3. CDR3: CSVEGPSGRTDTQYF. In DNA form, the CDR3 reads TGCAGCGTTGAAGGTCCTAGCGGGAGGACAGATACGCAGTATTTT.

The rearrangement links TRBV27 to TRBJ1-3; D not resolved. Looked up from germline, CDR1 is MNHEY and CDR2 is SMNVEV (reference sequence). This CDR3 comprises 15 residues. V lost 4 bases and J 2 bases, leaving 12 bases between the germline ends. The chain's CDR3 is CASSSLTGTGNTIYF. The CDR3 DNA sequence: TGTGCCAGCAGTTCCCTGACGGGGACTGGAAACACCATATATTTT.

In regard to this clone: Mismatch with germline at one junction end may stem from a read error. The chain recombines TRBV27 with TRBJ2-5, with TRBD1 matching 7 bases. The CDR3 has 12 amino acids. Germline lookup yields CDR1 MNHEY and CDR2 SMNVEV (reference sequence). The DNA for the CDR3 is TGTGCCAGCAGTTCCAACAGGGGTGGTTGGAACTTC. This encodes CASSSNRGGWNF.

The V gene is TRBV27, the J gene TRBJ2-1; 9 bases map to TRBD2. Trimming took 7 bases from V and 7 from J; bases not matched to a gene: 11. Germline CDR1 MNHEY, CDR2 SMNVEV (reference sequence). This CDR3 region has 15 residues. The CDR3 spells CASMSSAGGRNEQFF. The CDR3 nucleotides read TGTGCCAGCATGTCTTCGGCGGGGGGGCGAAATGAGCAGTTCTTC.

The CDR3 DNA reads as TGTGCCAGCACATACGACGGGACAGGGGGCTACGAGCAGTACTTC. Translating it yields CASTYDGTGGYEQYF. The J gene is TRBJ2-7, the V gene TRBV6-5, with 11 bases fitting TRBD1. This CDR3 is 15 amino acids long. After removal of 7 bases from V and 3 bases from J, the junction contained 8 bases not matched to a gene. Germline V gene data show CDR1 as MNHEY and CDR2 as SVGAGI.

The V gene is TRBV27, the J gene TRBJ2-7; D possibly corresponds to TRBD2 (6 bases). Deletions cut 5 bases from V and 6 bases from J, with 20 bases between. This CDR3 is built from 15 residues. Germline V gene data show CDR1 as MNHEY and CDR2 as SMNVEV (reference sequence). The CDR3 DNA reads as TGTGCCAGCAGTCCTCTCAGCGAAAGGAGGGGCGAGCAGTACTTC. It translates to CASSPLSERRGEQYF.

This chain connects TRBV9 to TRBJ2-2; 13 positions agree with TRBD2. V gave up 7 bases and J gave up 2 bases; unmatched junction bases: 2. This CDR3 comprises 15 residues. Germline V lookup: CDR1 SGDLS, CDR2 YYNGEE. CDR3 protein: CASRLAGGNTGELFF. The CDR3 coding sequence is TGTGCCAGCCGACTAGCGGGAGGAAACACCGGGGAGCTGTTTTTT.

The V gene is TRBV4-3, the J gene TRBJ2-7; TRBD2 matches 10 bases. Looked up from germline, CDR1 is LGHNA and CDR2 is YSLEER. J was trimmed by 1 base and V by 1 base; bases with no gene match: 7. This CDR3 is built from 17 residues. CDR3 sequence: CASSQGFGLAASYEQYF. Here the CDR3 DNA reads TGCGCCAGCAGCCAAGGGTTCGGACTAGCGGCTTCCTACGAGCAGTACTTC.

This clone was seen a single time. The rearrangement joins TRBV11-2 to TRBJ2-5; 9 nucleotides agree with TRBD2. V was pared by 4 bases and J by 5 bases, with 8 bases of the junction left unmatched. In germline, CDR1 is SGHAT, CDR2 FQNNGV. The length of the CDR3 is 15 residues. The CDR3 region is CASSSRSGRFETQYF. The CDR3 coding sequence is TGTGCCAGCAGCTCACGGAGCGGGAGGTTCGAGACCCAGTACTTC. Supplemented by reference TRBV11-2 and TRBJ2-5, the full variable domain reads EAGVAQSPRYKIIEKRQSVAFWCNPISGHATLYWYQQILGQGPKLLIQFQNNGVVDDSQLPKDRFSAERLKGVDSTLKIQPAKLEDSAVYLCASSSRSGRFETQYFGPGTRLLVL.

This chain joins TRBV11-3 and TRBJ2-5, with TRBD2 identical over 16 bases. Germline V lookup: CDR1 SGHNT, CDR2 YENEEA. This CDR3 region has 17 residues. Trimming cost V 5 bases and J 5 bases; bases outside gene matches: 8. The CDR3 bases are TGTGCCAGCAGCCCAGGGACTAGCGGGAGGGCCAAGGAGACCCAGTACTTC. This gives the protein CASSPGTSGRAKETQYF. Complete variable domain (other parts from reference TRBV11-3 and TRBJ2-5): EAGVVQSPRYKIIEKKQPVAFWCNPISGHNTLYWYLQNLGQGPELLIRYENEEAVDDSQLPKDRFSAERLKGVDSTLKIQPAELGDSAVYLCASSPGTSGRAKETQYFGPGTRLLVL.

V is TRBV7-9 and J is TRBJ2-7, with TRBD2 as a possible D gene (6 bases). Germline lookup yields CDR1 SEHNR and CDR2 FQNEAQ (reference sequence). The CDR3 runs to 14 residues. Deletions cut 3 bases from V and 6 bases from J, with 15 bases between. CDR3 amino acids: CASSFGGGSGEQYF. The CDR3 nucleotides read TGTGCCAGCAGCTTCGGGGGAGGATCGGGCGAGCAGTACTTC.

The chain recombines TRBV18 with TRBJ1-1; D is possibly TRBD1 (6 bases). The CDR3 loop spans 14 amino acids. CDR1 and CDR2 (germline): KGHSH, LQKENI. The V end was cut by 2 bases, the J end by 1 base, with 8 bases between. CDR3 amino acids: CASSPWTENTEAFF. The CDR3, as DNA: TGTGCCAGCTCACCATGGACAGAGAACACTGAAGCTTTCTTT.

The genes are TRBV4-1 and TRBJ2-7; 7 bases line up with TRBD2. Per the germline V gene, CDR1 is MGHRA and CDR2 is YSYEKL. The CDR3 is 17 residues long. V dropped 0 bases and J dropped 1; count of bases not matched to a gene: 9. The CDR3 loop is CASSQEGGPGVSYEQYF. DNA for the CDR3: TGCGCCAGCAGCCAAGAGGGAGGGCCAGGAGTTTCCTACGAGCAGTACTTC.

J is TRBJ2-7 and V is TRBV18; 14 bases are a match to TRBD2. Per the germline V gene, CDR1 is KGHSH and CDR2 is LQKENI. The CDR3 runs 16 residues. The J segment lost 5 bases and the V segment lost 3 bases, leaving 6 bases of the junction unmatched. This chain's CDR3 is CASSPTSGRARDEQYF. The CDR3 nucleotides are TGTGCCAGCTCACCGACTAGCGGGAGGGCCAGGGACGAGCAGTACTTC.

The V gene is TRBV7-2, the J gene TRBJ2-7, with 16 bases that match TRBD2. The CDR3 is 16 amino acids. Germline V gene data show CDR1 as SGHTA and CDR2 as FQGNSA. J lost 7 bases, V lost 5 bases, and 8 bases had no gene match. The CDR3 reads CASSPGLAGGLEEQYF. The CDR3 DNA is TGTGCCAGCAGCCCGGGACTAGCGGGAGGGTTAGAAGAGCAGTACTTC.

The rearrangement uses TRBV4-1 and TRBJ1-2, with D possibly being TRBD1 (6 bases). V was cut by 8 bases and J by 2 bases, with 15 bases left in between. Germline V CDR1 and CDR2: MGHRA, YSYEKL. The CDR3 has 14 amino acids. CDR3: CASAEDSLNYGYTF. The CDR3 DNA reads TGCGCCAGCGCCGAGGACAGCTTGAACTATGGCTACACCTTC.

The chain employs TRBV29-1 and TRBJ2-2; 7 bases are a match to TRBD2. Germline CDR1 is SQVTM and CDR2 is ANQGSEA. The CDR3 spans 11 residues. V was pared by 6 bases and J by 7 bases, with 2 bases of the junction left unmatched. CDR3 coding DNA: TGCAGCGTCTGGACTAGCGGGGAGCTGTTTTTT. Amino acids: CSVWTSGELFF.

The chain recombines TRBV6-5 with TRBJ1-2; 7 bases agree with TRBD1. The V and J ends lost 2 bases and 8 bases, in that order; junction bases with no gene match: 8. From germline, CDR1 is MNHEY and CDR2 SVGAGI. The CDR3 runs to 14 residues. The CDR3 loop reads CASSYRSRQGGYTF. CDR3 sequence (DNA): TGTGCCAGCAGTTACCGCTCACGACAGGGCGGCTACACCTTC.

The CDR3 sequence: CASSLEEGWGSGRNQYF. The CDR3 nucleotides read TGTGCCAGCAGCTTGGAGGAGGGGTGGGGTAGCGGGAGGAATCAGTACTTC. The chain uses TRBV5-4 and TRBJ2-7; 10 bases are a match to TRBD2. Germline V lookup: CDR1 SGHNT, CDR2 YYREEE (reference sequence). V shed 0 bases, J shed 10 bases, and the junction held 16 bases outside the gene matches. The CDR3 covers 17 residues.

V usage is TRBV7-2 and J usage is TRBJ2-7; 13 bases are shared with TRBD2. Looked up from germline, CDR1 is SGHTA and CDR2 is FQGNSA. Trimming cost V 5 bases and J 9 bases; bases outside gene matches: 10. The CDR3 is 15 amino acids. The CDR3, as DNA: TGTGCCAGCAGCCCAGCAGGACTAGCGGGAGAGGTGCAGTACTTC. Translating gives CASSPAGLAGEVQYF.

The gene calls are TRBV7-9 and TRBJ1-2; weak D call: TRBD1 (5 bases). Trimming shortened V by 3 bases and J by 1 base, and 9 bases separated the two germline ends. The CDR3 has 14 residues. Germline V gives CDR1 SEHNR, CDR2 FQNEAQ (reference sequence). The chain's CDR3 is CASSLPGINYGYTF. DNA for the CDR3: TGTGCCAGCAGCTTGCCAGGGATTAACTATGGCTACACCTTC.

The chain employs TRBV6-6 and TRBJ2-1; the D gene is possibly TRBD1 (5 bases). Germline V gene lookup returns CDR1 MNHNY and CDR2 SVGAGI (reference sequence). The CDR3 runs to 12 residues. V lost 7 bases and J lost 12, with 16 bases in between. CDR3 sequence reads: CASTPSGAMQFF. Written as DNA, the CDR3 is TGTGCCAGCACTCCTTCTGGGGCAATGCAGTTCTTC.

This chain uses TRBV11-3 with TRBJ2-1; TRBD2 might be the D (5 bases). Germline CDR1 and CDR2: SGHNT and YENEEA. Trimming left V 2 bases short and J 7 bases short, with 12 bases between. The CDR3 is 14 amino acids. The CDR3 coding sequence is TGTGCCAGCAGCTTATTCCTAGCCCAGAATGAGCAGTTCTTC. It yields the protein CASSLFLAQNEQFF.

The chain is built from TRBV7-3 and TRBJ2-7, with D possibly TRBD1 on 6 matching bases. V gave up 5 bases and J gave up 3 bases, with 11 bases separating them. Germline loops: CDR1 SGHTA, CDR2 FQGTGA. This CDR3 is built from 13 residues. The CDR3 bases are TGTGCCAGCAGCATGGGACAACACTACGAGCAGTACTTC. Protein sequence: CASSMGQHYEQYF.